The 10 T cell receptor beta chains below all came from one sample that was sequenced in a study of blood T cell repertoires in COVID-19. The assay was immunoSEQ multiplex PCR, and TCRdb's table has in-frame clones only and misses some. The repertoire holds approximately 220,000 clones, with 80% to 90% as singletons. Material for sequencing was PBMCs or T cells enriched from blood (not recorded which). The receptors stem from a young woman who had been exposed to COVID-19.

The sample holds one count of this clone. V is TRBV23-1 and J is TRBJ1-1; no clear D gene. TRBV23-1 is placed among ORFs of uncertain function. The CDR3 runs to 15 residues. The V end was cut by 0 bases, the J end by 0 bases, with 8 bases between. In DNA form, the CDR3 reads TGCGCCAGCAGTCAATCGTCCGGGGTGAACACTGAAGCTTTCTTT. It yields the protein CASSQSSGVNTEAFF.

This clone was picked up one time. This chain joins TRBV30 and TRBJ2-5; 7 bases are shared with TRBD2. V lost 0 bases and J lost 1; bases outside the gene matches: 5. This CDR3 comprises 15 residues. Germline loops: CDR1 GTSNPN, CDR2 SVGIG (reference sequence). The CDR3: CAWSVSRGVQETQYF. In DNA form, the CDR3 reads TGTGCCTGGAGTGTATCCCGGGGGGTCCAAGAGACCCAGTACTTC.

The rearrangement links TRBV29-1 to TRBJ1-2; TRBD1 might be the D (6 bases). V lost 3 bases, J lost 0 bases, and 8 bases lay in between. The CDR3 contains 13 residues. CDR1 and CDR2 (germline): SQVTM, ANQGSEA. Here the CDR3 reads CSVDRGPNYGYTF. DNA of the CDR3: TGCAGCGTTGACAGGGGCCCTAACTATGGCTACACCTTC.

The V gene is TRBV11-2, the J gene TRBJ2-1, with 8 bases lining up with TRBD1. Germline assignment: CDR1 SGHAT and CDR2 FQNNGV. The CDR3 length is 15 residues. The trim removed 5 bases at V and 7 bases at J, leaving 10 bases unmatched. The CDR3 DNA reads TGTGCCAGCAGCAGTGCTCAGGGGGCGGGGAATGAGCAGTTCTTC. As protein: CASSSAQGAGNEQFF.

This clone has only a few counts. The chain joins TRBV7-9 to TRBJ1-1; D uncertain. Trimming stripped 5 bases from V and 0 bases from J, with 4 bases between. The CDR3 runs 12 residues. Germline V gives CDR1 SEHNR, CDR2 FQNEAQ (reference sequence). CDR3: CASSLMNTEAFF. The CDR3 DNA is TGTGCCAGCAGCCTTATGAACACTGAAGCTTTCTTT.

The CDR3 loop reads CASSISRTGVHEQYF. The CDR3 DNA reads TGTGCCAGTAGTATCTCTAGGACAGGGGTTCACGAGCAGTACTTC. The chain uses TRBV19 and TRBJ2-7, with TRBD1 identical over 9 bases. V lost 3 bases and J lost 5; bases outside the gene matches: 8. Germline V gene sequence: CDR1 LNHDA, CDR2 SQIVND (reference sequence). The length of the CDR3 is 15 residues. Combining the CDR3 with reference TRBV19 and TRBJ2-7 gives the whole variable domain DGGITQSPKYLFRKEGQNVTLSCEQNLNHDAMYWYRQDPGQGLRLIYYSQIVNDFQKGDIAEGYSVSREKKESFPLTVTSAQKNPTAFYLCASSISRTGVHEQYFGPGTRLTVT.

This clone was counted a single time. V is TRBV19 and J is TRBJ1-5; 10 bases align to TRBD1. V was clipped by 6 bases and J by 6 bases; unmatched bases: 5. Per germline, CDR1 LNHDA and CDR2 SQIVND (reference sequence). This CDR3 has 14 residues. CDR3 in amino acids: CASSDRGHRQPQHF. In DNA, the CDR3 is TGTGCCAGTAGCGACAGGGGGCATCGTCAGCCCCAGCATTTT. The full variable domain, completed using reference TRBV19 and TRBJ1-5, is DGGITQSPKYLFRKEGQNVTLSCEQNLNHDAMYWYRQDPGQGLRLIYYSQIVNDFQKGDIAEGYSVSREKKESFPLTVTSAQKNPTAFYLCASSDRGHRQPQHFGDGTRLSIL.

J is TRBJ2-3 and V is TRBV5-1, with 7 bases matching TRBD1. V lost 5 bases to trimming and J lost 4 bases; unmatched junction nucleotides: 10. Germline V lookup: CDR1 SGHRS, CDR2 YFSETQ. The CDR3 spans 15 residues. The DNA of the CDR3 is TGCGCCAGCAGATCGCCAGGGGGTTCACCAGATACGCAGTATTTT. It codes for CASRSPGGSPDTQYF.

The chain couples TRBV14 to TRBJ2-7, with TRBD2 identical over 7 bases. The CDR3 sequence is 19 residues long. Germline V gives CDR1 SGHDN, CDR2 FVKESK. Trimming took 2 bases from V and 0 from J; bases not matched to a gene: 16. The CDR3 sequence: CASSQIPFVLAESSYEQYF. DNA for the CDR3: TGTGCCAGCAGCCAAATCCCTTTCGTGCTAGCGGAAAGCTCCTACGAGCAGTACTTC.

The table lists this clone with a few counts. The rearrangement joins TRBV12-3 or TRBV12-4 to TRBJ1-6; a weak D match, TRBD1 (6 bases). Trimming left V 4 bases short and J 6 bases short, with 7 bases between. CDR3 length equals 13 residues. The CDR3, as DNA: TGTGCCAGCAGTTGGACAGCTAATTCACCCCTCCACTTT. It is translated as CASSWTANSPLHF.